Following are 30 T cell receptor beta chains from one sample sequenced in a study of T cells in women clearing cervical HPV infection listed by TCRdb under 2018. Library preparation used the immunoSEQ multiplex PCR assay. As stored in TCRdb, this immuneACCESS dataset retains in-frame rearrangements with V and J assigned. A fraction of the clones does not appear; measured against another copy, unresolved V genes explain less than half of the discrepancy, and the remainder lacks a known reason. Per the sample table, the count is about 46,000 clones. The ten largest clonotypes hold under 40% of the sample. The sequencing input was blood buffy coat. Source of these receptors: a woman aged 18 to 75 with a cervical HPV16 infection that either progressed to CIN3+ or cleared (not recorded which).

A note on this clone: The missing CDR3 end, 3 residues past where the read stops, is filled in from the germline J gene. The chain recombines TRBV20-1 with TRBJ2-1, with 7 bases identical to TRBD2. The CDR3 loop spans 14 amino acids. CDR1 is DFQATT, CDR2 SNEGSKA, per germline (reference sequence). V was pared by 3 bases and J by 3 bases, with 5 bases of the junction left unmatched. This CDR3 reads CSARIQRGYNEQFF. CDR3 DNA (partial): TGCAGTGCTAGGATTCAGCGGGGCTACAATGAG.

Turning to this clone: Coverage ceases 3 residues before the CDR3 finishes, and the germline J gene fills in the end. Different DNA sequences within this sample yield the same CDR3. The chain recombines TRBV16 with TRBJ1-3; perhaps TRBD1 as D (5 bases). V gave up 1 base and J gave up 5 bases, with 9 bases separating them. This CDR3 has 14 amino acids. Germline V gene data show CDR1 as KGHSY and CDR2 as FQNENV. The CDR3 DNA, read in part, is TGTGCCAGCAGCCAATTAAACAGGAGAAACACC. Translating gives CASSQLNRRNT. The complete CDR3 protein is CASSQLNRRNTIYF. The whole variable domain, remainder taken from reference TRBV16 and TRBJ1-3, is GEEVAQTPKHLVRGEGQKAKLYCAPIKGHSYVFWYQQVLKNEFKFLISFQNENVFDETGMPKERFSAKCLPNSPCSLEIQATKLEDSAVYFCASSQLNRRNTIYFGEGSWLTVV.

To note about this clone: The read stops 3 residues short of the end of the CDR3; the missing end is completed from the germline J gene. This sequence joins TRBV5-5 and TRBJ2-5; D ambiguous. Germline lookup yields CDR1 SGHKS and CDR2 YYEKEE (reference sequence). The CDR3 sequence is 15 residues long. Deletions cut 0 bases from V and 5 bases from J, with 14 bases between. The CDR3: CASSLEAGLLETQYF. CDR3 bases read: TGTGCCAGCAGCTTGGAGGCAGGATTGTTGGAGACC.

Remarks on this clone: The read halts 3 residues ahead of the CDR3 end, with the missing end drawn from the germline J gene. The chain couples TRBV10-3 to TRBJ2-1, with D perhaps matching TRBD1 (5 bases). V dropped 4 bases and J dropped 7 bases, with 17 bases sitting between them. CDR3 length: 15 amino acids. The germline V gene has CDR1 ENHRY and CDR2 SYGVKD. Incomplete CDR3 DNA: TGTGCCATCAGTGCGTCGGCAGGGTCCTTGAATGAG. Its protein product is CAISASAGSLNE. The full CDR3 is CAISASAGSLNEQFF.

Remarks on this clone: The read falls 3 residues short of the CDR3 end, and the missing part is taken from the germline J gene. The chain links TRBV30 to TRBJ2-5; TRBD2 aligns across 8 bases. CDR1 is GTSNPN and CDR2 is SVGIG in the germline V gene (reference sequence). The CDR3 has 13 residues. The V segment lost 8 bases and the J segment 5 bases; nucleotides outside the gene matches: 10. The CDR3 is CARGVAGRETQYF. Incomplete CDR3 DNA: TGTGCCCGCGGAGTAGCGGGACGCGAGACC.

Turning to this clone: The CDR3 goes on 3 residues after the read ends, and that part is filled in from the germline J gene. This sequence joins TRBV7-2 and TRBJ1-1; no firm D call. The CDR3 consists of 13 residues. V was pared by 6 bases and J by 3 bases, with 11 bases between. CDR1 and CDR2 (germline): SGHTA, FQGNSA. The sequenced CDR3 bases are TGTGCCAGCAGTTCTAGCGGGGACACTGAA. Translating it yields CASSSSGDTE. The full-length CDR3 reads as CASSSSGDTEAFF. Based on the CDR3 plus reference TRBV7-2 and TRBJ1-1, the full variable domain is GAGVSQSPSNKVTEKGKDVELRCDPISGHTALYWYRQSLGQGLEFLIYFQGNSAPDKSGLPSDRFSAERTGGSVSTLTIQRTQQEDSAVYLCASSSSGDTEAFFGQGTRLTVV.

Details on this clone: The read terminates 3 residues ahead of where the CDR3 ends, so the germline J gene completes it. The genes are TRBV11-2 and TRBJ2-3; D is perhaps TRBD1 (5 bases). The CDR3 is 15 amino acids. The germline V gene encodes CDR1 SGHAT and CDR2 FQNNGV. The CDR3 loop reads CASSPQRRGLGTQYF. The DNA read from the CDR3 is TGTGCCAGCAGCCCCCAGAGAAGGGGTCTGGGGACG.

Comments on this clone: The DNA ends 3 residues before the CDR3 does, and the rest of the CDR3 is filled in from the germline J gene. The V and J genes are TRBV5-1 and TRBJ1-2; TRBD1 is a possible D gene (5 bases). The CDR3 covers 13 residues. Per the germline V gene, CDR1 is SGHRS and CDR2 is YFSETQ. The DNA read from the CDR3 is TGCGCCAGCAGCTTGGAGGGGCGGAGCGGC. Translated, it gives CASSLEGRSG. The CDR3 in full is CASSLEGRSGYTF.

Details on this clone: The read ends 3 residues early relative to the CDR3; the germline J gene fills the gap. This sequence joins TRBV29-1 and TRBJ1-3; D not certain. Germline CDR1 is SQVTM and CDR2 is ANQGSEA. The CDR3 spans 13 residues. Between the trimmed V and J ends, which lost 4 bases and 8 bases, there was a span of 15 bases. The part of the CDR3 DNA that was read is TGCAGCGTTGTGTCTTTGAACGGTTACACC. This codes for CSVVSLNGYT. The entire CDR3 is CSVVSLNGYTIYF.

On this clone: Coverage ceases 3 residues before the CDR3 finishes, and the germline J gene fills in the end. J is TRBJ1-2 and V is TRBV10-3; unclear D gene. The CDR3 loop spans 13 amino acids. Germline values: CDR1 ENHRY, CDR2 SYGVKD. CDR3 bases read: TGTGCCATCAGCGACGGCACCAAGGGCGGC. This sequence encodes CAISDGTKGG. The entire CDR3 reads CAISDGTKGGYTF.

With respect to this clone: The read ends 3 residues early relative to the CDR3; the germline J gene fills the gap. This sample includes further DNA sequences coding for the same CDR3. The chain uses TRBV6-1 and TRBJ1-3, with TRBD1 identical over 11 bases. Unmatched junction bases numbered 3, after V lost 4 bases and J lost 1 base. The germline V gene has CDR1 MNHNS and CDR2 SASEGT. This CDR3 has 16 residues. The CDR3 sequence: CASSVRDRGSGNTIYF. CDR3 DNA, as far as it was read: TGTGCCAGCAGTGTCCGGGACAGGGGGTCTGGAAACACC.

With regard to this clone: The sequenced fragment ends 3 residues before the CDR3 boundary, so the rest is inferred from the germline J gene. This chain connects TRBV19 to TRBJ1-2, with D perhaps TRBD1 (6 bases). The germline V and J ends were trimmed by 7 bases and 7 bases, with 13 bases remaining between them. The CDR3 has 12 residues. Germline V lookup: CDR1 LNHDA, CDR2 SQIVND (reference sequence). The CDR3 protein is CASNQGGGGYTF. CDR3 DNA, as far as it was read: TGTGCCAGTAACCAAGGGGGGGGTGGC.

On this clone itself: Read data end 3 residues before the CDR3 end; the end is taken from the germline J gene. J is TRBJ1-4 and V is TRBV29-1; weak D call: TRBD1 (5 bases). V was trimmed by 6 bases and J by 8 bases, leaving 10 bases between them. The CDR3 covers 11 residues. CDR1 and CDR2 from the germline V gene are SQVTM and ANQGSEA. CDR3 protein: CSVYQGEKLFF. Partial CDR3 DNA: TGCAGCGTATACCAGGGAGAAAAA. The full variable domain, completed using reference TRBV29-1 and TRBJ1-4, is SAVISQKPSRDICQRGTSLTIQCQVDSQVTMMFWYRQQPGQSLTLIATANQGSEATYESGFVIDKFPISRPNLTFSTLTVSNMSPEDSSIYLCSVYQGEKLFFGSGTQLSVL.

Details on this clone: The read is 3 residues too short to cover the CDR3 end, so that end is filled in from the germline J gene. This rearrangement joins TRBV5-4 to TRBJ1-4; D perhaps matches TRBD1 (5 bases). The CDR3 is 15 residues long. Germline CDR1 reads SGHNT; CDR2 reads YYREEE (reference sequence). The sequenced CDR3 bases are TGTGCCAGCAGCTTCGAGGGGAGTGGGGCCAACGTA. Protein product: CASSFEGSGANV. The whole CDR3 protein reads CASSFEGSGANVLFF.

On this clone itself: Read data end 3 residues before the CDR3 end; the end is taken from the germline J gene. The rearrangement links TRBV10-1 to TRBJ2-2; D may correspond to TRBD1 or TRBD2 (6 bases each). V was cut by 5 bases and J by 2 bases, with 18 bases left in between. The germline CDR1 and CDR2 sequences are WNHNN and SYGVQD (reference sequence). This CDR3 region has 17 residues. CDR3 amino acids: CASSSKRRGTNTGELFF. The CDR3 bases that were read are TGCGCCAGCAGTTCGAAGAGGAGGGGGACCAACACCGGGGAG.

In the case of this clone: The CDR3 goes on 3 residues after the read ends, and that part is filled in from the germline J gene. J is TRBJ2-7 and V is TRBV11-2; 14 positions match TRBD2. CDR1 is SGHAT and CDR2 is FQNNGV in the germline V gene. This CDR3 has 15 amino acids. With V trimmed by 4 bases and J by 4 bases, 3 bases remained unmatched. The DNA read from the CDR3 is TGTGCCAGCAGCTCAAGGACTAGCGGGGGGTACGAG. Translating it yields CASSSRTSGGYE. The CDR3 in its entirety is CASSSRTSGGYEQYF. Filled out from reference TRBV11-2 and TRBJ2-7, the complete variable domain reads EAGVAQSPRYKIIEKRQSVAFWCNPISGHATLYWYQQILGQGPKLLIQFQNNGVVDDSQLPKDRFSAERLKGVDSTLKIQPAKLEDSAVYLCASSSRTSGGYEQYFGPGTRLTVT.

Details on this clone: Read data end 3 residues before the CDR3 end; the end is taken from the germline J gene. The V and J genes are TRBV23-1 and TRBJ2-7; 9 bases align to TRBD2. TRBV23-1 is filed as an ORF, its function uncertain. The J segment lost 2 bases and the V segment lost 0 bases, leaving 2 bases of the junction unmatched. The CDR3 extends over 15 amino acids. The CDR3 sequence: CASSQSASGAYEQYF. The covered CDR3 bases are TGCGCCAGCAGTCAATCGGCTAGCGGGGCCTACGAG.

About this clone itself: The sequenced fragment ends 3 residues before the CDR3 boundary, so the rest is inferred from the germline J gene. The genes are TRBV6-2 or TRBV6-3 and TRBJ1-5; unclear D gene. The CDR3 runs to 13 residues. The V gene's germline CDR1 is MNHEY and CDR2 SVGEGT. V was trimmed by 11 bases and J by 0 bases, leaving 11 bases between them. The CDR3 region is CAATRYSNQPQHF. The CDR3 bases that were read are TGTGCCGCGACCAGGTATAGCAATCAGCCC.

A remark on this clone: The sequence runs out 3 residues before the end of the CDR3; the remainder is reconstructed from the germline J gene. This rearrangement joins TRBV18 to TRBJ1-2, with 7 bases identical to TRBD1. This CDR3 is built from 13 residues. In germline, CDR1 is KGHSH, CDR2 LQKENI. Here the CDR3 reads CASSPKAQGSYTF. The covered CDR3 bases are TGTGCCAGCTCGCCCAAGGCACAGGGGAGC.

On this clone: The read ends 3 residues before the CDR3 terminus; that terminus is restored from the germline J gene. The V call is TRBV19, the J call TRBJ1-1, with a possible D match to TRBD1 (6 bases). Trimming removed 4 bases at V and 6 bases at J, with 12 bases between. From germline, CDR1 is LNHDA and CDR2 SQIVND (reference sequence). The CDR3 length is 13 residues. The part of the CDR3 DNA that was read is TGTGCCAGTAGTAATACAGGGAGGGCTGAA. Translating gives CASSNTGRAE. The entire CDR3 sequence reads CASSNTGRAEAFF.

Of note for this clone: From the germline J gene comes the end of the CDR3, since the read stops 3 residues before it. The rearrangement uses TRBV23-1 and TRBJ2-5, with a tentative D call TRBD2 (6 bases). TRBV23-1 is annotated as an ORF whose role is uncertain. V lost 8 bases, J lost 0 bases, and 16 bases lay in between. This CDR3 spans 15 amino acids. CDR3 DNA, as far as it was read: TGCGCCAGCCAGTTGGGGGGTTTGGACCAAGAGACC. Translating it yields CASQLGGLDQET. The CDR3 reads in full as CASQLGGLDQETQYF.

As for this clone: The DNA ends 3 residues before the CDR3 does, and the rest of the CDR3 is filled in from the germline J gene. The V and J genes are TRBV6-1 and TRBJ1-2; 10 positions agree with TRBD1. This CDR3 has 15 amino acids. The trim removed 6 bases at V and 6 bases at J, leaving 10 bases unmatched. CDR1 is MNHNS, CDR2 SASEGT, per germline. The DNA read from the CDR3 is TGTGCCAGCAGGGAATCTCAGACAGGGGGCGATGGC. Translated, it gives CASRESQTGGDG. The complete CDR3 sequence is CASRESQTGGDGYTF.

In the case of this clone: Read coverage stops 3 residues before the CDR3 terminus; the germline J gene supplies the remainder. The rearrangement joins TRBV7-3 to TRBJ2-7; 7 bases are a match to TRBD1. V lost 6 bases to trimming and J lost 4 bases; unmatched junction nucleotides: 12. Germline values: CDR1 SGHTA, CDR2 FQGTGA. The CDR3 spans 15 residues. The CDR3 region is CASSPEVGQIYEQYF. CDR3 bases read: TGTGCCAGCAGTCCTGAAGTGGGACAGATATACGAG.

With respect to this clone: The CDR3 end is not reached by the read, which stops 3 residues before it; the germline J gene fills it in. The chain uses TRBV30 and TRBJ2-3, with TRBD2 matching over 10 bases. This CDR3 is 13 amino acids long. The V gene's germline CDR1 is GTSNPN and CDR2 SVGIG (reference sequence). V lost 4 bases and J lost 4; bases outside the gene matches: 2. CDR3 sequence: CAWTSGSADTQYF. The sequenced part of the CDR3 DNA is TGTGCCTGGACTAGCGGGAGTGCAGATACG.

Concerning this clone: Sequencing ends 3 residues short of the CDR3 end; the germline J gene provides the rest. The chain links TRBV2 to TRBJ2-5; D gene unclear. Germline CDR1 and CDR2: SNHLY and FYNNEI. CDR3 length: 14 residues. The V end was cut by 5 bases, the J end by 4 bases, with 14 bases between. Incomplete CDR3 DNA: TGTGCCAGCAGTATCTCTACTTCGAGAGAGACC. Translated: CASSISTSRET. The entire CDR3 protein reads CASSISTSRETQYF.

A word on this clone: The sequenced fragment ends 3 residues before the CDR3 boundary, so the rest is inferred from the germline J gene. The chain has TRBV14 and TRBJ2-1; 9 nucleotides align to TRBD2. The junction had 13 bases not matched to a gene; V was cut back by 5 bases and J by 5 bases. The CDR3 extends over 17 amino acids. The germline V gene has CDR1 SGHDN and CDR2 FVKESK. The CDR3 spells CASSDILSSGVHNEQFF. The sequenced part of the CDR3 DNA is TGTGCCAGCAGCGATATCTTATCTAGCGGGGTCCACAATGAG. Combining the CDR3 with reference TRBV14 and TRBJ2-1 gives the whole variable domain EAGVTQFPSHSVIEKGQTVTLRCDPISGHDNLYWYRRVMGKEIKFLLHFVKESKQDESGMPNNRFLAERTGGTYSTLKVQPAELEDSGVYFCASSDILSSGVHNEQFFGPGTRLTVL.

Details on this clone: With the read ending 3 residues before the CDR3 end, the germline J gene is used to fill in that end. V usage is TRBV20-1 and J usage is TRBJ2-5, with a tentative D call TRBD2 (7 bases). The germline V gene has CDR1 DFQATT and CDR2 SNEGSKA (reference sequence). V was pared by 5 bases and J by 1 base, with 17 bases between. The CDR3 covers 15 residues. The CDR3 DNA, read in part, is TGCAGTGCTGGGGGGCGGACTAGTATCCAAGAGACC. Translation gives CSAGGRTSIQET. From start to end, the CDR3 is CSAGGRTSIQETQYF.

About this clone itself: The CDR3 end falls 3 residues outside the read, so it is completed with the germline J gene. V gene TRBV5-1 combines with J gene TRBJ1-2, with unresolved D. The CDR3 contains 12 residues. CDR1 and CDR2 from the germline V gene are SGHRS and YFSETQ. With 0 bases removed from V and 4 bases from J, the gap between germline ends came to 4 bases. Partial CDR3 DNA: TGCGCCAGCAGCTTGGACAGCTATGGC. Translation: CASSLDSYG. The complete CDR3 reads CASSLDSYGYTF.

Note on this clone: The CDR3 goes on 3 residues after the read ends, and that part is filled in from the germline J gene. The chain combines TRBV2 with TRBJ2-5; 15 bases map to TRBD2. The CDR3 has 17 residues. Losses at the gene ends were 5 bases for V and 5 bases for J; bases not matched to a gene: 9. The germline V gene encodes CDR1 SNHLY and CDR2 FYNNEI. The CDR3 spells CASSIMGLAGGGETQYF. The CDR3 bases that were read are TGTGCCAGCAGTATTATGGGACTAGCGGGGGGCGGGGAGACC.

As regards this clone: The read finishes 3 residues shy of the CDR3 end, and the germline J gene is used to complete it. The rearrangement uses TRBV7-2 and TRBJ1-1; possible D gene TRBD1, 6 bases. Trimming removed 3 bases at V and 4 bases at J, with 12 bases between. This CDR3 spans 14 amino acids. The germline gives CDR1 SGHTA, CDR2 FQGNSA. The CDR3 bases that were read are TGTGCCAGCAGCTTGACGGGGGGGGCCACTGAA. This gives the protein CASSLTGGATE. The entire CDR3 reads CASSLTGGATEAFF. The full variable domain, in which reference TRBV7-2 and TRBJ1-1 provide the parts outside the CDR3, is GAGVSQSPSNKVTEKGKDVELRCDPISGHTALYWYRQSLGQGLEFLIYFQGNSAPDKSGLPSDRFSAERTGGSVSTLTIQRTQQEDSAVYLCASSLTGGATEAFFGQGTRLTVV.